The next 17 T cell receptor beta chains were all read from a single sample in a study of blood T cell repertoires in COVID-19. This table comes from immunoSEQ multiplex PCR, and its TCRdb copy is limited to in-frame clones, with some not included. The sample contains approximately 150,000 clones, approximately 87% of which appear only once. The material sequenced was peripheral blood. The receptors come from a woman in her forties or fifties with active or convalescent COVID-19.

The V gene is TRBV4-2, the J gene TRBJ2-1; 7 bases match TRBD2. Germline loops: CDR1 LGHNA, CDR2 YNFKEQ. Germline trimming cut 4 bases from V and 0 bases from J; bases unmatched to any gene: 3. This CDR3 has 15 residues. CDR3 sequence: CASSLQRGSYNEQFF. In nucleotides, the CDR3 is TGTGCCAGCAGCCTCCAGCGGGGCTCCTACAATGAGCAGTTCTTC.

The CDR3 DNA is TGTGCCACCAGTGATACCAGGGACACTGAAGCTTTCTTT. Translating gives CATSDTRDTEAFF. This rearrangement joins TRBV24-1 to TRBJ1-1; D is possibly TRBD1 (5 bases). The length of the CDR3 is 13 residues. With 3 bases removed from V and 3 bases from J, the gap between germline ends came to 7 bases. CDR1 and CDR2 from the germline V gene are KGHDR and SFDVKD.

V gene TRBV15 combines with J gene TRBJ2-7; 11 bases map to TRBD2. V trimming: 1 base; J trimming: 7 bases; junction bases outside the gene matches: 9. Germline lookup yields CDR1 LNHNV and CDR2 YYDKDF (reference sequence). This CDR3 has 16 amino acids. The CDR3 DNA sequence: TGTGCCACCAGCAGAGTTGGTAGCGGGAGGGTCGGGGAGCAGTACTTC. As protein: CATSRVGSGRVGEQYF.

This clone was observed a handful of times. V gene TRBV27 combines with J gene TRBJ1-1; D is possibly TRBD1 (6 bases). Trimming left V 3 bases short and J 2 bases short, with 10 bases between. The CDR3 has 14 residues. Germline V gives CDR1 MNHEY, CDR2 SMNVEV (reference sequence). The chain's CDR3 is CASSLTGGNTEAFF. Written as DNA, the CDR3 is TGTGCCAGCAGTTTGACAGGAGGAAACACTGAAGCTTTCTTT.

CDR3 DNA: TGTGCCAGCAGCTTACGTCTAGCGGGGGAAGGAGATACGCAGTATTTT. It is translated as CASSLRLAGEGDTQYF. The J gene is TRBJ2-3, the V gene TRBV7-6, with 10 bases that match TRBD2. The germline V gene encodes CDR1 SGHVS and CDR2 FNYEAQ. The ends lost 2 bases at V and 5 bases at J; junction bases unmatched: 7. The CDR3 spans 16 residues.

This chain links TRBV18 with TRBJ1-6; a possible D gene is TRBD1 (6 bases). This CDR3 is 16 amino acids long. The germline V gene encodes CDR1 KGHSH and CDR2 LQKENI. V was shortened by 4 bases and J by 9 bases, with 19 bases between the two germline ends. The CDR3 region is CASSLFNRAMGSPLHF. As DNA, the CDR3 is TGTGCCAGCTCACTGTTTAACAGGGCGATGGGTTCACCCCTCCACTTT.

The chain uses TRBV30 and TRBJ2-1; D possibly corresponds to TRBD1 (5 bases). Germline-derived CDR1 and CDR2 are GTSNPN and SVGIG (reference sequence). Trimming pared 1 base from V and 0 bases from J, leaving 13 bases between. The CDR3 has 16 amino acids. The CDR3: CAWSGGSGSSYNEQFF. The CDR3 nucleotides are TGTGCCTGGAGTGGGGGCTCCGGCAGCTCCTACAATGAGCAGTTCTTC.

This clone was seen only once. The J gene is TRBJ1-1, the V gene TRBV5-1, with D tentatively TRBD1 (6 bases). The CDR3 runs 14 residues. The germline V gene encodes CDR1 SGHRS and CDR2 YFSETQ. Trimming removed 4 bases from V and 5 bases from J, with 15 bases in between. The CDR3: CASSAQAGETEAFF. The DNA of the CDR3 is TGCGCCAGCAGCGCCCAGGCAGGGGAAACTGAAGCTTTCTTT.

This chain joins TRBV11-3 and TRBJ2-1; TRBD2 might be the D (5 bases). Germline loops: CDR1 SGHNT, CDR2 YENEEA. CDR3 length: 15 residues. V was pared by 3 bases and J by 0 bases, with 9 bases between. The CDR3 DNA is TGTGCCAGCAGCTTGGACTCGACCTCCTACAATGAGCAGTTCTTC. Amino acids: CASSLDSTSYNEQFF.

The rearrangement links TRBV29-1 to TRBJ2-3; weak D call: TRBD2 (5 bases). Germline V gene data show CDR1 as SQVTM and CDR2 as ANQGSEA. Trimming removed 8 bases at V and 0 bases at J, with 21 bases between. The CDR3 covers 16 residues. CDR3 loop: CSHRGIPLDSTDTQYF. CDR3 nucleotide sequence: TGCAGCCATCGGGGTATACCCCTGGATAGCACAGATACGCAGTATTTT.

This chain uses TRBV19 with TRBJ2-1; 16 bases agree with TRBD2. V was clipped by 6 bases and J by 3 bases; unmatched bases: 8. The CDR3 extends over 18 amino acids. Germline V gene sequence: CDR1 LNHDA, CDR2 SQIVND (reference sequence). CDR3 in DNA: TGTGCCAGTAGGAGCGGGACTAGCGGGAGGGCAAGCTACAATGAGCAGTTCTTC. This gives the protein CASRSGTSGRASYNEQFF.

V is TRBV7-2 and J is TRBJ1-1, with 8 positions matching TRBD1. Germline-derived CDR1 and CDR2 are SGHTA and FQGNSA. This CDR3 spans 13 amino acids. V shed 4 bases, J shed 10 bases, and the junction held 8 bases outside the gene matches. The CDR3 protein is CASSSGQATRAFF. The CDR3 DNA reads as TGTGCCAGCAGCTCGGGACAGGCCACACGAGCTTTCTTT.

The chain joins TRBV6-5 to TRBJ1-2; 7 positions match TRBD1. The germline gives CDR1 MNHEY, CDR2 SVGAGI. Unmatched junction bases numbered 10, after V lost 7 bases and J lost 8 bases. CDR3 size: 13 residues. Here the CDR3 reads CASIVIQGEGYTF. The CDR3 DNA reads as TGTGCCAGCATCGTTATTCAGGGGGAAGGCTACACCTTC.

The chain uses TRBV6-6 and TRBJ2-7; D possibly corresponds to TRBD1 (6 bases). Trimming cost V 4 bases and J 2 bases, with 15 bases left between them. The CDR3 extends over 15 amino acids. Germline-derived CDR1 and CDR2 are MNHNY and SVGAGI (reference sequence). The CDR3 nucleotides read TGTGCCAGCAGTTCCTTCGGACAGCTAGCCTACGAGCAGTACTTC. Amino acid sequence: CASSSFGQLAYEQYF.

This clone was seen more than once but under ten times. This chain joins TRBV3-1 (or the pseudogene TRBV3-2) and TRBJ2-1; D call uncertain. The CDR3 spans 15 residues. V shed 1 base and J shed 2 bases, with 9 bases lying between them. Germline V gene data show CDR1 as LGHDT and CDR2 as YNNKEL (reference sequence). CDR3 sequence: CASSQVRSPYNEQFF. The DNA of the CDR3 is TGTGCCAGCAGCCAAGTTCGGTCGCCCTACAATGAGCAGTTCTTC.

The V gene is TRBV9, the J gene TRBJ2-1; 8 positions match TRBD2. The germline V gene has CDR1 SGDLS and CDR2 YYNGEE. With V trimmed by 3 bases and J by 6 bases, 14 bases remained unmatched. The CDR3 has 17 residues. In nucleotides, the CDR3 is TGTGCCAGCAGCGCCACAAGTACGGGGGGGCCTGGCAATGAGCAGTTCTTC. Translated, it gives CASSATSTGGPGNEQFF.

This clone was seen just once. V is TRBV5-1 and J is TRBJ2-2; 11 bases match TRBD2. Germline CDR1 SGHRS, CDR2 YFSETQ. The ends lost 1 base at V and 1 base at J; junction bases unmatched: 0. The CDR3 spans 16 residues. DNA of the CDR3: TGCGCCAGCAGCTTGCTAGCGGGAGGGAACACCGGGGAGCTGTTTTTT. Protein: CASSLLAGGNTGELFF. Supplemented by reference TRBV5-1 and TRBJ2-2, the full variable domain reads KAGVTQTPRYLIKTRGQQVTLSCSPISGHRSVSWYQQTPGQGLQFLFEYFSETQRNKGNFPGRFSGRQFSNSRSEMNVSTLELGDSALYLCASSLLAGGNTGELFFGEGSRLTVL.